The 23 T cell receptor beta chains below all came from one sample that was sequenced in a study of CD8 T cells in Susac syndrome. Reverse transcription of about 0.5 to 1 ug RNA used random hexamers. TCRdb re-analysed the immunoSEQ multiplex PCR reads in MiXCR, keeping a single row per CDR3 protein. The table has about 190,000 distinct CDR3 sequences, nearly 97% seen once; the top ten hold 0.098%. The sample taken for sequencing was CD4+ T cells from PBMCs. The receptor set was obtained from a human donor with Susac syndrome.

J is TRBJ1-4 and V is TRBV25-1; tentative D call: TRBD1 (6 bases). V was shortened by 3 bases and J by 8 bases, with 13 bases between the two germline ends. Germline values: CDR1 MGHDK, CDR2 SYGVNS. This CDR3 is built from 14 residues. The CDR3 nucleotides are TGTGCCAGCAGTGACTGGGGGGGCAGGGAAAAACTGTTTTTT. Its translation: CASSDWGGREKLFF. Full variable domain (outside the CDR3, taken from reference TRBV25-1 and TRBJ1-4): EADIYQTPRYLVIGTGKKITLECSQTMGHDKMYWYQQDPGMELHLIHYSYGVNSTEKGDLSSESTVSRIRTEHFPLTLESARPSHTSQYLCASSDWGGREKLFFGSGTQLSVL.

This chain connects TRBV24-1 to TRBJ2-1; 12 bases are shared with TRBD2. V trimming: 10 bases; J trimming: 7 bases; junction bases outside the gene matches: 4. Germline CDR1 KGHDR, CDR2 SFDVKD. CDR3 length equals 13 residues. CDR3 sequence: CATGGTSGNEQFF. Here the CDR3 DNA reads TGTGCCACGGGCGGGACTAGCGGGAATGAGCAGTTCTTC.

V gene TRBV12-3 or TRBV12-4 combines with J gene TRBJ2-1; 7 positions agree with TRBD2. V shed 1 base, J shed 13 bases, and the junction held 1 base outside the gene matches. The CDR3 totals 11 residues. CDR3: CASSLGGGQFF. The CDR3 DNA reads TGTGCCAGCAGTTTAGGGGGGGGTCAGTTCTTC.

This chain connects TRBV6-5 to TRBJ1-2; 9 bases are a match to TRBD1. The CDR3 extends over 16 amino acids. V lost 5 bases, J lost 4 bases, and 11 bases stayed unmatched. Germline CDR1 and CDR2: MNHEY and SVGAGI. The CDR3 DNA reads TGTGCCAGCAGTGTACTAGGGACAGGGCGGGTCTATGGCTACACCTTC. This translates into CASSVLGTGRVYGYTF.

The V gene is TRBV3-1, the J gene TRBJ1-2; D uncertain. V was trimmed by 1 base and J by 2 bases, leaving 5 bases between them. CDR3 length: 13 amino acids. Germline assignment: CDR1 LGHDT and CDR2 YNNKEL (reference sequence). Written as DNA, the CDR3 is TGTGCCAGCAGCCAAGTCGCAAACTATGGCTACACCTTC. Its translation is CASSQVANYGYTF.

This clonotype came up once. The chain couples TRBV9 to TRBJ2-5, with D possibly called TRBD1 or TRBD2 (5 bases each). Germline-derived CDR1 and CDR2 are SGDLS and YYNGEE. V lost 0 bases and J 5 bases, leaving 17 bases between the germline ends. The CDR3 spans 16 residues. The CDR3: CASSVGGRDRKETQYF. The DNA for the CDR3 is TGTGCCAGCAGCGTAGGGGGAAGGGACCGCAAGGAGACCCAGTACTTC.

The chain carries TRBV20-1 and TRBJ2-7; TRBD1 matches 9 bases. V was clipped by 4 bases and J by 4 bases; unmatched bases: 2. This CDR3 is built from 12 residues. Germline assignment: CDR1 DFQATT and CDR2 SNEGSKA (reference sequence). The CDR3 spells CSATDRGYEQYF. In DNA form, the CDR3 reads TGCAGTGCTACGGACAGGGGTTACGAGCAGTACTTC.

The chain uses TRBV7-9 and TRBJ1-2, with 9 nucleotides matching TRBD1. V was pared by 5 bases and J by 8 bases, with 9 bases of the junction left unmatched. This CDR3 has 14 amino acids. Per germline, CDR1 SEHNR and CDR2 FQNEAQ (reference sequence). This chain's CDR3 is CASSTGTGLKGYTF. DNA of the CDR3: TGTGCCAGCAGCACCGGGACAGGGCTTAAAGGCTACACCTTC. Combining the CDR3 with reference TRBV7-9 and TRBJ1-2 gives the whole variable domain DTGVSQNPRHKITKRGQNVTFRCDPISEHNRLYWYRQTLGQGPEFLTYFQNEAQLEKSRLLSDRFSAERPKGSFSTLEIQRTEQGDSAMYLCASSTGTGLKGYTFGSGTRLTVV.

V usage is TRBV9 and J usage is TRBJ2-5; unclear D gene. CDR3 length equals 15 residues. The germline V gene encodes CDR1 SGDLS and CDR2 YYNGEE. V gave up 0 bases and J gave up 3 bases, with 12 bases separating them. CDR3 region: CASSVARTAKETQYF. In nucleotides, the CDR3 is TGTGCCAGCAGCGTAGCTCGGACGGCCAAAGAGACCCAGTACTTC.

The V call is TRBV3-1, the J call TRBJ2-3; perhaps TRBD1 as D (5 bases). Trimming shortened V by 0 bases and J by 8 bases, and 18 bases separated the two germline ends. CDR3 size: 16 residues. Looked up from germline, CDR1 is LGHDT and CDR2 is YNNKEL (reference sequence). The DNA for the CDR3 is TGTGCCAGCAGCCAAGATCTGGCGGTAGCTAGGGGTACGCAGTATTTT. Translation gives CASSQDLAVARGTQYF.

The chain links TRBV29-1 to TRBJ2-2, with D uncertain. Germline CDR1 is SQVTM and CDR2 is ANQGSEA. The CDR3 is made up of 13 amino acids. The V end lost 6 bases, the J end lost 4 bases, and 12 bases lay between the germline ends. CDR3 nucleotide sequence: TGCAGCGTATTAGTCACAATCACCGGGGAGCTGTTTTTT. Protein: CSVLVTITGELFF.

The genes are TRBV20-1 and TRBJ2-3; 8 positions agree with TRBD2. This CDR3 has 15 amino acids. The germline gives CDR1 DFQATT, CDR2 SNEGSKA (reference sequence). Losses at the gene ends were 5 bases for V and 2 bases for J; bases not matched to a gene: 9. The CDR3 DNA sequence: TGCAGTGCTGGCTTACGCGGGGGGACCACAGATACGCAGTATTTT. It encodes CSAGLRGGTTDTQYF.

A remark on this clonotype: The junction departs from germline at one end; a sequencing error may be responsible. The J gene is TRBJ1-1, the V gene TRBV9; TRBD1 is a possible D gene (6 bases). CDR1 and CDR2 (germline): SGDLS, YYNGEE. This CDR3 region has 18 residues. The CDR3 DNA is TGTGCCAACAGCGTAGTCCGGGTAGGGGGAAGGGTTCAGACTGAAGCTTTCTTT. This codes for CANSVVRVGGRVQTEAFF.

The CDR3 DNA is TGTGCCAGCAGCCAACGGGACAGACAGTACAATGAGCAGTTCTTC. This translates into CASSQRDRQYNEQFF. The chain recombines TRBV3-1 with TRBJ2-1; 7 bases are a match to TRBD1. CDR1 LGHDT and CDR2 YNNKEL come from the germline V gene (reference sequence). The CDR3 is 15 amino acids. V dropped 2 bases and J dropped 4; count of bases not matched to a gene: 5.

The V gene is TRBV28, the J gene TRBJ2-7, with D unresolved. Germline CDR1 and CDR2: MDHEN and SYDVKM. The ends were cut back, 10 bases at V and 5 bases at J, with 12 bases in the middle. The CDR3 runs 11 residues. CDR3 in DNA: TGTGCCACCAACTCCCCCCACGAGCAGTACTTC. Protein: CATNSPHEQYF.

The V and J genes are TRBV20-1 and TRBJ1-5, with D possibly matching TRBD1 (5 bases). The CDR3 is made up of 13 amino acids. The germline CDR1 and CDR2 sequences are DFQATT and SNEGSKA (reference sequence). V was pared by 7 bases and J by 2 bases, with 12 bases between. The CDR3 nucleotides read TGCAGTGTACCAGGGAAGGGCAATCAGCCCCAGCATTTT. Its protein is CSVPGKGNQPQHF.

This rearrangement joins TRBV11-1 to TRBJ2-2; either TRBD1 or TRBD2 may supply D (5 bases each). CDR1 is SGHAT and CDR2 is FQDESV in the germline V gene (reference sequence). The CDR3 is 16 residues long. V shed 1 base and J shed 5 bases, with 14 bases lying between them. CDR3 sequence: CASSLVRDPLTGELFF. In nucleotides, the CDR3 is TGTGCCAGCAGCTTAGTCCGGGACCCTTTGACCGGGGAGCTGTTTTTT.

The chain combines TRBV6-2 or TRBV6-3 with TRBJ2-1, with 10 positions matching TRBD1. The CDR3 sequence is 14 residues long. Losses at the gene ends were 7 bases for V and 7 bases for J; bases not matched to a gene: 7. Germline V lookup: CDR1 MNHEY, CDR2 SVGEGT. For the CDR3, the DNA is TGTGCCAGCATCTCGGACAGGGGGAATAATGAGCAGTTCTTC. Amino acids: CASISDRGNNEQFF.

This chain connects TRBV24-1 to TRBJ1-1; tentatively, D is TRBD1 (5 bases). This CDR3 contains 13 residues. Germline V gives CDR1 KGHDR, CDR2 SFDVKD. V was clipped by 6 bases and J by 4 bases, with 11 bases between them. The CDR3 region is CATSRAGTTEAFF. For the CDR3, the DNA is TGTGCCACCAGTCGGGCAGGGACCACTGAAGCTTTCTTT.

The chain recombines TRBV20-1 with TRBJ2-2, with D unresolved. Per germline, CDR1 DFQATT and CDR2 SNEGSKA (reference sequence). The length of the CDR3 is 15 residues. Trimming removed 0 bases from V and 6 bases from J, with 14 bases in between. The CDR3 reads CSARDRRMGAGELFF. The CDR3, as DNA: TGCAGTGCTAGAGATCGGCGGATGGGCGCCGGGGAGCTGTTTTTT.

The chain recombines TRBV5-4 with TRBJ2-1; tentatively, D is TRBD2 (7 bases). Per germline, CDR1 SGHNT and CDR2 YYREEE (reference sequence). This CDR3 contains 15 residues. V was clipped by 5 bases and J by 4 bases, with 16 bases between them. CDR3 sequence: CASSSSRGPYNEQFF. The DNA of the CDR3 is TGTGCCAGCAGTTCCTCGCGGGGGCCTTACAATGAGCAGTTCTTC. The full variable domain, with the rest looked up from reference TRBV5-4 and TRBJ2-1, is ETGVTQSPTHLIKTRGQQVTLRCSSQSGHNTVSWYQQALGQGPQFIFQYYREEENGRGNFPPRFSGLQFPNYSSELNVNALELDDSALYLCASSSSRGPYNEQFFGPGTRLTVL.

The V call is TRBV28, the J call TRBJ2-7; possible D gene TRBD1, 6 bases. CDR1 and CDR2 from the germline V gene are MDHEN and SYDVKM. V was trimmed by 4 bases and J by 7 bases, leaving 14 bases between them. This CDR3 has 13 amino acids. Here the CDR3 reads CASSYRRGGEQYF. CDR3 DNA sequence: TGTGCCAGCAGTTACCGGAGAGGGGGAGAGCAGTACTTC. Supplemented by reference TRBV28 and TRBJ2-7, the full variable domain reads DVKVTQSSRYLVKRTGEKVFLECVQDMDHENMFWYRQDPGLGLRLIYFSYDVKMKEKGDIPEGYSVSREKKERFSLILESASTNQTSMYLCASSYRRGGEQYFGPGTRLTVT.

The rearrangement links TRBV29-1 to TRBJ2-7, with TRBD2 matching over 11 bases. The length of the CDR3 is 13 residues. The trim removed 6 bases at V and 4 bases at J, leaving 5 bases unmatched. Per the germline V gene, CDR1 is SQVTM and CDR2 is ANQGSEA. CDR3 nucleotides: TGCAGCGTCGCGACTAGCGGGGCGTACGAGCAGTACTTC. Residues: CSVATSGAYEQYF.